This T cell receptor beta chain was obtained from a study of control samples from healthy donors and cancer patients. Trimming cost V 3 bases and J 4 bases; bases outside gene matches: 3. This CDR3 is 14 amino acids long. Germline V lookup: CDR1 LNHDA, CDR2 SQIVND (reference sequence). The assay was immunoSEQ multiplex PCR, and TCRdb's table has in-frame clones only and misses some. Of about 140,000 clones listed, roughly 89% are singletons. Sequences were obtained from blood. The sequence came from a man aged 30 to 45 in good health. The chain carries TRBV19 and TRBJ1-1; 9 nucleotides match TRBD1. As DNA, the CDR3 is TGTGCCAGTAGTATGGTACAGGGGGCCACTGAAGCTTTCTTT. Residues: CASSMVQGATEAFF. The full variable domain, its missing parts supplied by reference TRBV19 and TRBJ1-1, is DGGITQSPKYLFRKEGQNVTLSCEQNLNHDAMYWYRQDPGQGLRLIYYSQIVNDFQKGDIAEGYSVSREKKESFPLTVTSAQKNPTAFYLCASSMVQGATEAFFGQGTRLTVV.